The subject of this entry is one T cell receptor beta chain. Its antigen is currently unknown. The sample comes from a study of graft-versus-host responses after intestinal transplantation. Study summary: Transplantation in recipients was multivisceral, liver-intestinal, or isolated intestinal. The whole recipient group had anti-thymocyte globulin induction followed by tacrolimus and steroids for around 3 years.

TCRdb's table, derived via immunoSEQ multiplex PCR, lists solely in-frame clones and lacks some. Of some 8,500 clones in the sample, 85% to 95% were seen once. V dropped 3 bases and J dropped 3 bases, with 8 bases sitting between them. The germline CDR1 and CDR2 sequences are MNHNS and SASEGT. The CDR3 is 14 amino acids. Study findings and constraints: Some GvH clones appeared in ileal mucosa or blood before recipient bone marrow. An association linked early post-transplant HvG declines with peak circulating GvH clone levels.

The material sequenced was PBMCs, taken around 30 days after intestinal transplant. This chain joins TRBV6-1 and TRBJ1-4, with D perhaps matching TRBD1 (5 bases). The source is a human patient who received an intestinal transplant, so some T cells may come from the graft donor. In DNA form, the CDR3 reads TGTGCCAGCAGTGATGGGGGTGCTAATGAAAAACTGTTTTTT. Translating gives CASSDGGANEKLFF.